This entry lists 9 T cell receptor beta chains sequenced from one sample in a study of CD8 T cells in ankylosing spondylitis. General study results and limits: Blood from ankylosing spondylitis patients appeared to carry a characteristic eight-variant TCR beta motif.

No antigen is known for these receptors. TCRdb reprocessed the 5' RACE reads via MiXCR and lists one record per CDR3 protein. The top ten clones hold about 17% of a sample with fewer than 500,000 distinct CDR3 sequences, 20% to 25% of them seen once. Input material: blood, either unsorted or a sorted T cell fraction (not recorded which). These receptors all come from a male donor with ankylosing spondylitis.

This clonotype was detected a few times. V is TRBV20-1 and J is TRBJ2-3; D unclear. The germline V and J ends were trimmed by 6 bases and 6 bases, with 10 bases remaining between them. Germline lookup yields CDR1 DFQATT and CDR2 SNEGSKA (reference sequence). The CDR3 has 11 residues. The CDR3 nucleotides read TGCAGTGCAGCCGTCCGGGATACGCAGTATTTT. Protein product: CSAAVRDTQYF.

This rearrangement joins TRBV15 to TRBJ2-5; 7 bases are shared with TRBD1. The CDR3 runs to 14 residues. In germline, CDR1 is LNHNV, CDR2 YYDKDF (reference sequence). Trimming cost V 3 bases and J 1 base; bases outside gene matches: 2. CDR3 region: CATSRDRSQETQYF. In DNA form, the CDR3 reads TGTGCCACCAGCAGGGACAGGAGCCAAGAGACCCAGTACTTC.

This chain joins TRBV28 and TRBJ2-7; tentatively, D is TRBD2 (6 bases). Germline V gene data show CDR1 as MDHEN and CDR2 as SYDVKM. The CDR3 has 14 amino acids. Trimming left V 6 bases short and J 7 bases short, with 19 bases between. The CDR3 reads CASSLATSRGEQYF. The CDR3 DNA reads TGTGCCAGCAGCCTAGCGACTTCCCGGGGGGAGCAGTACTTC.

The sample holds a few counts of this clonotype. This CDR3 is CSARGLGGRAYNEQFF. CDR3 nucleotides: TGCAGTGCTAGAGGATTGGGTGGGAGGGCCTACAATGAGCAGTTCTTC. V and J are TRBV20-1 and TRBJ2-1, with TRBD2 identical over 7 bases. This CDR3 is built from 16 residues. The V gene end was trimmed by 1 base and the J gene end by 2 bases; junction bases not matched to a gene: 8. Per germline, CDR1 DFQATT and CDR2 SNEGSKA (reference sequence).

This clonotype appeared a few times. The rearrangement uses TRBV6-4 and TRBJ2-1; 8 bases match TRBD2. The CDR3 runs to 15 residues. Germline assignment: CDR1 MRHNA and CDR2 SNTAGT. The V gene end was trimmed by 5 bases and the J gene end by 5 bases; junction bases not matched to a gene: 8. As DNA, the CDR3 is TGTGCCAGCAGTCCGACAGCGGGAGTCGACAATGAGCAGTTCTTC. Encoded protein: CASSPTAGVDNEQFF.

Here the CDR3 DNA reads TGCAGTGCTAGAGACCGGACGCAAAGAATGGACGAGCAGTACTTC. Its protein product is CSARDRTQRMDEQYF. The chain combines TRBV20-1 with TRBJ2-7; D gene ambiguous. This CDR3 has 15 residues. Deletions cut 0 bases from V and 5 bases from J, with 17 bases between. From germline, CDR1 is DFQATT and CDR2 SNEGSKA (reference sequence).

This clonotype was detected a few times. The genes are TRBV10-3 and TRBJ2-3; TRBD1 is a possible D gene (5 bases). The CDR3 contains 14 residues. Trimming removed 8 bases at V and 0 bases at J, with 12 bases between. Germline CDR1 is ENHRY and CDR2 is SYGVKD. CDR3: CAIVGGASTDTQYF. CDR3 coding DNA: TGTGCCATCGTCGGTGGGGCCAGCACAGATACGCAGTATTTT.

This clonotype appeared a few times. The genes are TRBV7-9 and TRBJ2-3; D not resolved. This CDR3 region has 14 residues. The V gene lost 2 bases and the J gene lost 5 bases, with 11 bases spanning the gap. Germline V gives CDR1 SEHNR, CDR2 FQNEAQ (reference sequence). The CDR3 nucleotides are TGTGCCAGCAGCTTATCTTCGCCCAGAGATACGCAGTATTTT. It is translated as CASSLSSPRDTQYF. Looking up the rest from reference TRBV7-9 and TRBJ2-3 gives the full variable domain: DTGVSQNPRHKITKRGQNVTFRCDPISEHNRLYWYRQTLGQGPEFLTYFQNEAQLEKSRLLSDRFSAERPKGSFSTLEIQRTEQGDSAMYLCASSLSSPRDTQYFGPGTRLTVL.

The chain carries TRBV20-1 and TRBJ2-1; D remains unclear. Germline values: CDR1 DFQATT, CDR2 SNEGSKA (reference sequence). With 0 bases removed from V and 0 bases from J, the gap between germline ends came to 6 bases. CDR3 length: 14 residues. The CDR3 coding sequence is TGCAGTGCTAGAGAATTCGGCTCCTACAATGAGCAGTTCTTC. It translates to CSAREFGSYNEQFF.